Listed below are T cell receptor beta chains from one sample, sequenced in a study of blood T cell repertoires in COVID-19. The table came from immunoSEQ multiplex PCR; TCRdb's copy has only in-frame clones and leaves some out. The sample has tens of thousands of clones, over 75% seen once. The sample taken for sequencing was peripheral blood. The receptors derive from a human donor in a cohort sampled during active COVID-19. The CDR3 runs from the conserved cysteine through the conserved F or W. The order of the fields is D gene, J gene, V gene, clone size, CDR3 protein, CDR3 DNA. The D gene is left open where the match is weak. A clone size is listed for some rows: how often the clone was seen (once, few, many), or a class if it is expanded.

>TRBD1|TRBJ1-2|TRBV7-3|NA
CATPLRSADRGGFYGYTF
TGTGCCACCCCACTTAGGTCCGCGGACAGGGGAGGTTTCTATGGCTACACCTTC
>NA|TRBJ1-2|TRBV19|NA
CASRPIKPGKPNYGYTF
TGTGCCAGTAGGCCAATAAAACCAGGGAAACCTAACTATGGCTACACCTTC
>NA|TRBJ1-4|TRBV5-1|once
CASSPDTTNEKLFF
TGCGCCAGCAGCCCGGACACAACTAATGAAAAACTGTTTTTT
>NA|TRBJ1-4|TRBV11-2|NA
CASSPWQVNEKLFF
TGTGCCAGCAGCCCTTGGCAGGTTAATGAAAAACTGTTTTTT
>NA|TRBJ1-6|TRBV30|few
CAWGAQQVAPLHF
TGTGCCTGGGGGGCGCAACAGGTCGCACCCCTCCACTTT
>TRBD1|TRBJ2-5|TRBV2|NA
CASRLSGQGWQTQYF
TGTGCCAGCAGACTTTCCGGACAGGGATGGCAGACCCAGTACTTC
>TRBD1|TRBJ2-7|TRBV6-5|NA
CASSRDSPYEQYF
TGTGCCAGCAGCCGGGACAGCCCCTACGAGCAGTACTTC
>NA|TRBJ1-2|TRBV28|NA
CASSLGWAGYTF
TGTGCCAGCAGTTTAGGGTGGGCGGGCTACACCTTC
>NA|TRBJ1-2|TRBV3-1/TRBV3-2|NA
CASSQNRAGGYTF
TGTGCCAGCAGCCAGAACAGGGCGGGTGGCTACACCTTC
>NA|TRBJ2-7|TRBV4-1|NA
CASSLSPGYEQYF
TGCGCCAGCAGCCTTTCGCCAGGATACGAGCAGTACTTC
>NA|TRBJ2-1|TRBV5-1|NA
CASSFSFNEQFF
TGCGCCAGCAGCTTTTCCTTCAATGAGCAGTTCTTC
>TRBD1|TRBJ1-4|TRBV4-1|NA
CASSQTGTGGFHLFF
TGCGCCAGCAGCCAAACCGGGACAGGGGGCTTTCACCTGTTTTTT
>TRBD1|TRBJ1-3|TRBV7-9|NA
CASSSAGGHTIYF
TGTGCCAGCAGCTCTGCAGGGGGCCACACCATATATTTT
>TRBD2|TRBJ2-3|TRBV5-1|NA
CASSLGSSGGSDTQYF
TGCGCCAGCAGCTTGGGGTCTAGCGGGGGCTCAGATACGCAGTATTTT
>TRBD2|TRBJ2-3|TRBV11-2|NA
CASSPTSGGGTDTQYF
TGTGCCAGCAGCCCAACTAGCGGGGGGGGCACAGATACGCAGTATTTT
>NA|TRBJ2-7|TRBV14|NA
CASSLTTGSYSYEQYF
TGTGCCAGCAGCCTGACTACCGGGTCCTATTCCTACGAGCAGTACTTC
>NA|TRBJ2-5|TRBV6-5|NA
CASSRRTDQETQYF
TGTGCCAGCAGCCGACGGACAGACCAAGAGACCCAGTACTTC
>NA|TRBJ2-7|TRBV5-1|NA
CASSLRGSHEQYF
TGCGCCAGCAGCTTGCGGGGTTCCCACGAGCAGTACTTC
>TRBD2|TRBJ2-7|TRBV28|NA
CASSLSGGGRYEQYF
TGTGCCAGCAGTTTAAGCGGGGGAGGTCGCTACGAGCAGTACTTC
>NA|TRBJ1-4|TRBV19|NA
CASTSVGTGHEKLFF
NA
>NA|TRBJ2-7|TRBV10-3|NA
CAISLANYEQYF
TGTGCCATCAGCCTAGCCAACTACGAGCAGTACTTC
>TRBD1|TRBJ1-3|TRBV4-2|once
CASSQGRSGDRRFSGNTIYF
TGTGCCAGCAGCCAAGGTCGGAGTGGGGACAGGCGCTTCTCTGGAAACACCATATATTTT
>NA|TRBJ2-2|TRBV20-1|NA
CSASGNRAGELFF
TGCAGTGCTAGTGGCAATCGGGCCGGGGAGCTGTTTTTT
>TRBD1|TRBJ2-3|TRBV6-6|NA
CAITDRLSTDTQYF
TGTGCCATCACGGACAGGCTTAGCACAGATACGCAGTATTTT
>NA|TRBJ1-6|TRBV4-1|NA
CASSQGWGDSYNSPLHF
TGCGCCAGCAGCCAAGGGTGGGGGGACTCCTATAATTCACCCCTCCACTTT
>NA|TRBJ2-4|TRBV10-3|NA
CAISEGARNIQYF
TGTGCCATCAGTGAGGGGGCCAGAAACATTCAGTACTTC
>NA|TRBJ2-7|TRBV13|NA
CASSPSPRIEQYF
TGTGCCAGCAGCCCCAGTCCTCGCATCGAGCAGTACTTC
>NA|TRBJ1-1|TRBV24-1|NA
CATSDSSEGNTEAFF
TGTGCCACCAGTGACTCCTCAGAGGGGAACACTGAAGCTTTCTTT
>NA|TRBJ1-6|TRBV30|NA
CAWSGGGSYNSPLHF
TGTGCCTGGAGTGGGGGAGGCTCCTATAATTCACCCCTCCACTTT
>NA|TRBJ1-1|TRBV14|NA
CASSQGANTEAFF
TGTGCCAGCAGCCAAGGGGCGAACACTGAAGCTTTCTTT
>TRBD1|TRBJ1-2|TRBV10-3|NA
CAIGGTAKVNYGYTF
TGTGCCATCGGGGGGACAGCCAAAGTTAACTATGGCTACACCTTC
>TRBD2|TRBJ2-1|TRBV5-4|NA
CASSLASGGFNEQFF
TGTGCCAGCAGCTTGGCCAGCGGGGGTTTTAATGAGCAGTTCTTC
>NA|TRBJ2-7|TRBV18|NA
CASSPTALEHEQYF
TGTGCCAGCTCACCAACGGCTCTAGAGCACGAGCAGTACTTC